Each of the 18 T cell receptor beta chains below was sequenced from the same sample in a study of cytomegalovirus exposure and HLA in healthy donors. The PCR had 60 Vbeta and 13 Jbeta primers. Using immunoSEQ multiplex PCR, the repertoire was profiled, and TCRdb retains in-frame clones only, with some absent. The sample lists under 85,000 clones, approximately 79% occurring once. Sequencing was performed on PBMCs. The receptors derive from a woman between 35 and 50 years old in good health and CMV-seropositive.

This clone was seen only a few times. The genes are TRBV13 and TRBJ1-1; no clear D. The CDR3 is 16 amino acids. The V end lost 5 bases, the J end lost 1 base, and 17 bases lay between the germline ends. Germline lookup yields CDR1 PRHDT and CDR2 FYEKMQ (reference sequence). CDR3 residues: CASSPGGGFPNTEAFF. CDR3 sequence (DNA): TGTGCCAGCAGCCCAGGTGGTGGGTTTCCGAACACTGAAGCTTTCTTT.

The J gene is TRBJ1-2, the V gene TRBV7-2; D is uncertain. CDR3 length equals 13 residues. The V gene's germline CDR1 is SGHTA and CDR2 FQGNSA. The V end lost 3 bases, the J end lost 4 bases, and 9 bases lay between the germline ends. The CDR3, as DNA: TGTGCCAGCAGCTTTGGCGGTTTCTATGGCTACACCTTC. This gives the protein CASSFGGFYGYTF.

The gene calls are TRBV5-1 and TRBJ2-7, with a weak D call TRBD1 (6 bases). The germline gives CDR1 SGHRS, CDR2 YFSETQ. This CDR3 comprises 15 residues. V was clipped by 0 bases and J by 3 bases, with 13 bases between them. As DNA, the CDR3 is TGCGCCAGCAGCTTGGGGGGTTGGACAGTCTACGAGCAGTACTTC. Its protein product is CASSLGGWTVYEQYF.

The CDR3 sequence is CASSSAPDRVPYSYEQYF. The CDR3 region has the DNA TGTGCCAGCAGCTCTGCGCCCGACAGGGTCCCCTACTCCTACGAGCAGTACTTC. The chain carries TRBV11-3 and TRBJ2-7; 7 bases fit TRBD1. The CDR3 sequence is 18 residues long. The ends lost 4 bases at V and 0 bases at J; junction bases unmatched: 15. Germline V gene data show CDR1 as SGHNT and CDR2 as YENEEA.

This rearrangement joins TRBV15 to TRBJ1-5; D may be TRBD1 (6 bases). Germline V gene sequence: CDR1 LNHNV, CDR2 YYDKDF (reference sequence). This CDR3 is 17 amino acids long. V was clipped by 0 bases and J by 3 bases, with 15 bases between them. This CDR3 is CATSRETVRGPNQPQHF. CDR3 coding DNA: TGTGCCACCAGCAGAGAAACGGTCAGGGGCCCCAATCAGCCCCAGCATTTT.

This chain connects TRBV9 to TRBJ1-2; D gene uncertain. Germline V lookup: CDR1 SGDLS, CDR2 YYNGEE. The V end lost 2 bases, the J end lost 6 bases, and 17 bases lay between the germline ends. The CDR3 spans 15 residues. CDR3 coding DNA: TGTGCCAGCAGCGTCGGTATGGGCCGTGGTGATGGCTACACCTTC. It translates to CASSVGMGRGDGYTF.

The chain carries TRBV28 and TRBJ1-1; TRBD1 agrees at 9 bases. J gave up 1 base and V 5 bases, and 2 bases lay outside the gene matches. The CDR3 spans 14 residues. CDR1 is MDHEN and CDR2 is SYDVKM in the germline V gene. The CDR3 DNA reads TGTGCCAGCAGTCCGGGACAGGGGAACACTGAAGCTTTCTTT. Residues: CASSPGQGNTEAFF.

V gene TRBV9 combines with J gene TRBJ1-1; 7 bases are a match to TRBD1. CDR1 and CDR2 (germline): SGDLS, YYNGEE. V shed 2 bases and J 5 bases; nucleotides not matched to a gene: 3. This CDR3 is 13 amino acids long. Written as DNA, the CDR3 is TGTGCCAGCAGCGTGACAGGGCGAACTGAAGCTTTCTTT. Encoded protein: CASSVTGRTEAFF.

This clone was counted a single time. The chain is built from TRBV29-1 and TRBJ2-3; D is possibly TRBD2 (6 bases). Germline CDR1 and CDR2: SQVTM and ANQGSEA. The CDR3 spans 11 residues. Trimming removed 4 bases from V and 5 bases from J, with 7 bases in between. In nucleotides, the CDR3 is TGCAGCGTTGGCGGGGTAGATACGCAGTATTTT. This sequence encodes CSVGGVDTQYF.

This chain connects TRBV27 to TRBJ2-1, with 8 nucleotides matching TRBD2. V trimming: 6 bases; J trimming: 7 bases; junction bases outside the gene matches: 5. The CDR3 totals 13 residues. Germline-derived CDR1 and CDR2 are MNHEY and SMNVEV (reference sequence). CDR3 DNA: TGTGCCAGCAGCCCGGGAGGGGCAAATGAGCAGTTCTTC. Translated, it gives CASSPGGANEQFF.

This clone was counted between two and nine times. The chain uses TRBV28 and TRBJ2-1; TRBD2 aligns across 13 bases. The CDR3 is 15 amino acids. CDR1 and CDR2 from the germline V gene are MDHEN and SYDVKM. The junction had 6 bases not matched to a gene; V was cut back by 5 bases and J by 8 bases. The CDR3 DNA reads as TGTGCCAGCAGTCTCGGGACTAGCGGGACCGATGAGCAGTTCTTC. Its protein is CASSLGTSGTDEQFF.

The rearrangement uses TRBV7-8 and TRBJ2-1; 13 bases align to TRBD2. Germline lookup yields CDR1 SGHVS and CDR2 FQNEAQ. The CDR3 consists of 18 residues. V was clipped by 0 bases and J by 7 bases; unmatched bases: 9. CDR3 amino acids: CASSLARLRLAGGNEQFF. The DNA for the CDR3 is TGTGCCAGCAGCTTAGCGCGACTTAGACTAGCGGGGGGTAATGAGCAGTTCTTC.

The chain joins TRBV7-7 to TRBJ2-1; the match to TRBD2 covers 7 bases. The V gene's germline CDR1 is SSHAT and CDR2 FNYEAQ (reference sequence). After removal of 1 base from V and 8 bases from J, the junction contained 2 bases not matched to a gene. The CDR3 length is 13 residues. The CDR3 spells CASSLVGGDEQFF. Here the CDR3 DNA reads TGTGCCAGCAGCTTAGTGGGAGGGGATGAGCAGTTCTTC.

The chain couples TRBV14 to TRBJ2-2, with 10 positions matching TRBD2. Germline trimming cut 1 base from V and 5 bases from J; bases unmatched to any gene: 13. CDR3 length equals 19 residues. In germline, CDR1 is SGHDN, CDR2 FVKESK. CDR3 region: CASSQVPHWTSGGTGELFF. CDR3 coding DNA: TGTGCCAGCAGCCAAGTACCCCATTGGACTAGCGGAGGGACCGGGGAGCTGTTTTTT. Full variable domain (outside the CDR3, taken from reference TRBV14 and TRBJ2-2): EAGVTQFPSHSVIEKGQTVTLRCDPISGHDNLYWYRRVMGKEIKFLLHFVKESKQDESGMPNNRFLAERTGGTYSTLKVQPAELEDSGVYFCASSQVPHWTSGGTGELFFGEGSRLTVL.

The rearrangement uses TRBV29-1 and TRBJ2-5; TRBD2 matches at 16 bases. Germline V gives CDR1 SQVTM, CDR2 ANQGSEA. J was trimmed by 5 bases and V by 6 bases; bases with no gene match: 6. CDR3 length: 15 residues. The CDR3 spells CSVGTSGRARETQYF. As DNA, the CDR3 is TGCAGCGTCGGGACTAGCGGGAGGGCCCGGGAGACCCAGTACTTC.

V and J are TRBV5-1 and TRBJ1-6, with 7 bases matching TRBD1. V shed 4 bases and J 4 bases; nucleotides not matched to a gene: 8. This CDR3 region has 16 residues. Per germline, CDR1 SGHRS and CDR2 YFSETQ. The CDR3 reads CASSREGQTYNSPLHF. As DNA, the CDR3 is TGCGCCAGCAGCCGGGAGGGACAGACGTATAATTCACCCCTCCACTTT.

The chain recombines TRBV5-1 with TRBJ1-1; 7 bases match TRBD1. CDR1 and CDR2 (germline): SGHRS, YFSETQ. Trimming removed 0 bases from V and 1 base from J; junction bases left unmatched: 6. The CDR3 length is 16 residues. Written as DNA, the CDR3 is TGCGCCAGCAGCTTGGCTGGGGACAGCCCGAACACTGAAGCTTTCTTT. Protein sequence: CASSLAGDSPNTEAFF.

V usage is TRBV5-1 and J usage is TRBJ2-3, with D perhaps TRBD1 (7 bases). This CDR3 contains 14 residues. Germline V gene data show CDR1 as SGHRS and CDR2 as YFSETQ. V lost 7 bases and J 0 bases, leaving 12 bases between the germline ends. This CDR3 is CASHAGGSTDTQYF. CDR3 bases: TGCGCCAGCCACGCAGGGGGGAGCACAGATACGCAGTATTTT.